The clone carrying this T cell receptor (beta chain) occurred a few times. As yet, its antigen is unknown. These data belong to a study of vaccination effects on CD4 cells after COVID-19. Across the whole study: Either the mRNA-1273 or the BNT162b2 vaccine was given to participants as two doses.

Antigen-specific CD4+ T cells were expanded (with viral peptide pools) by the ViraFEST assay ahead of sequencing. Cultured cells yielded isolated CD4+ T cells after around 10 days. Vaccine recipients had no previous SARS-CoV-2 infection; their nucleocapsid antibodies were negative. Two million PBMC per well were cultured with 8.5 to 10 IU/ml IL-2 and around 9.4 ug/ml peptides. Half-medium exchanges with IL-2 medium took place on days 3 and 7. With 0 bases removed from V and 6 bases from J, the gap between germline ends came to 10 bases. This CDR3 has 14 residues. CDR1 is SGDLS, CDR2 YYNGEE, per germline. The study's findings and limits: Marked clonal contraction was seen in infection- and vaccine-induced clones late after vaccination.

TCRdb's table, derived via immunoSEQ multiplex PCR, lists solely in-frame clones and lacks some. This sample has about 54,000 clones, with more than 60% found just once. Source: CD4+ T cells from PBMCs cultured with SARS-CoV-2 spike peptides, taken before COVID-19 vaccination. J is TRBJ2-1 and V is TRBV9; D is ambiguous. The clonotype was recovered from a human donor who received a COVID-19 vaccine. The CDR3 sequence is CASSVDPIVNEQFF. DNA of the CDR3: TGTGCCAGCAGCGTAGATCCAATAGTCAATGAGCAGTTCTTC.